This T cell receptor beta chain was sequenced during a study of T cells after yellow fever vaccination. Across the study: The fractions with low cell numbers were processed using SMART-Seq v4 Ultra Low Input. Points from the study as a whole: High-abundance clonotypes from the bulk population could contaminate FACS-sorted repertoires.

TCR cDNA, made by 5'RACE template switching, carried an added universal primer site and UMIs. TCRdb passed the 5' RACE reads through MiXCR, listing each CDR3 protein once. This table holds some 99,000 distinct CDR3 sequences, roughly 5.2% found once. Per germline, CDR1 LNHDA and CDR2 SQIVND (reference sequence). The V segment lost 9 bases and the J segment 2 bases; nucleotides outside the gene matches: 4. This CDR3 has 15 amino acids. This clonotype appeared a few times. The antigen is not known. The sequence came from a man aged 18 to 30 who received the YFV17D yellow fever vaccine. Sample: CD8+ T cells sorted from PBMCs, taken 10 days after the yellow fever booster vaccination. The rearrangement links TRBV19 to TRBJ2-1, with TRBD2 identical over 13 bases. DNA of the CDR3: TGTGCCAGCGCGGGACTAGCGGGGACCTACAATGAGCAGTTCTTC. It encodes CASAGLAGTYNEQFF.